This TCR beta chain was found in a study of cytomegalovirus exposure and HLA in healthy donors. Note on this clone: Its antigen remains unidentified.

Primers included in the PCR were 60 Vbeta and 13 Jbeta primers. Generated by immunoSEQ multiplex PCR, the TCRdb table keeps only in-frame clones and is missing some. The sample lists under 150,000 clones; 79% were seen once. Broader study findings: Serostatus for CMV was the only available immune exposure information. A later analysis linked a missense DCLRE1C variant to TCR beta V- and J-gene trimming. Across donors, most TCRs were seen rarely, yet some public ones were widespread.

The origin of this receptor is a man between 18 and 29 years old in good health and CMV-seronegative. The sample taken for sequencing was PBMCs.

This CDR3 is CASSLTSAGGHEQFF. CDR3 sequence (DNA): TGTGCCAGCAGCTTAACGTCGGCAGGGGGCCATGAGCAGTTCTTC. V gene TRBV7-3 combines with J gene TRBJ2-1; 8 bases are shared with TRBD1. V shed 0 bases and J 8 bases; nucleotides not matched to a gene: 6. The CDR3 covers 15 residues. CDR1 SGHTA and CDR2 FQGTGA come from the germline V gene.